A selection of T cell receptor beta chains follows, all from one sample in a study of CD8+ T cells in alopecia areata. The data were produced by immunoSEQ multiplex PCR, yet TCRdb's version contains in-frame clones alone and is incomplete. This table holds more than 90,000 clones, around two fifths found once. Sequenced input: CD4+ T cells sorted from blood. The receptors stem from a human donor with alopecia areata. CDR3s include the opening cysteine and the closing phenylalanine or tryptophan. A D gene is named only where the DNA matches it firmly. Size is stated for part of the rows, as once, few or many counts, or as a class when the clone is expanded.

once 15 . TRBJ2-2 TRBV2 TGTGCCAGCAGTACCTCGGCGGCGAACACCGGGGAGCTGTTTTTT CASSTSAANTGELFF
. 15 TRBD2 TRBJ2-1 TRBV14 TGTGCCAGCAGCCAAGAATGGGGGGGATCCAATGAGCAGTTCTTC CASSQEWGGSNEQFF
. 16 . TRBJ2-1 TRBV29-1 TGCAGCGCCTTCGGCCCGAAAGATACCTCCTACAATGAGCAGTTCTTC CSAFGPKDTSYNEQFF
once 14 . TRBJ2-7 TRBV5-6 TGTGCCAGCAGGTGGAGGGGGCGCGTGGGCGAGCAGTACTTC CASRWRGRVGEQYF
once 15 TRBD1 TRBJ2-5 TRBV5-1 TGCGCCAGCAGCTTGGGCGACAGGGGGCGGGAGACCCAGTACTTC CASSLGDRGRETQYF
few 15 . TRBJ2-3 TRBV4-2 TGTGCCAGCAGCACACAGGGTTTGAGCGCAGATACGCAGTATTTT CASSTQGLSADTQYF
few 13 . TRBJ2-3 TRBV28 TGTGCCAGCTCTGTCCCTAGCACAGATACGCAGTATTTT CASSVPSTDTQYF
. 15 . TRBJ2-3 TRBV7-8 TGTGCCAGCAGCTTAGGGGGGGCCCGCACAGATACGCAGTATTTT CASSLGGARTDTQYF
. 16 . TRBJ1-1 TRBV7-9 TGTGCCAGCAGGGCGGGGTCGGGGCGGTGGAACACTGAAGCTTTCTTT CASRAGSGRWNTEAFF
. 13 . TRBJ1-5 TRBV29-1 TGCAGCTTCCCCGACCGGGAGGGTGGGCCCCAGCATTTT CSFPDREGGPQHF
. 15 . TRBJ2-5 TRBV7-6 TGTGCCAGCAGCTTCAGTAACAGCCCCCAAGAGACCCAGTACTTC CASSFSNSPQETQYF
. 17 TRBD2 TRBJ2-5 TRBV7-7 TGTGCTAGCAGCTTAGGGGGTCTAGCGGGGGTCCAAGAGACCCAGTACTTC CASSLGGLAGVQETQYF
. 14 TRBD2 TRBJ2-7 TRBV5-1 TGCGCCAGCAGCTTCAGCGGGAGAGGCTACGAGCAGTACTTC CASSFSGRGYEQYF
few 14 TRBD1 TRBJ1-1 TRBV19 TGTGCCAGCCGCCCGGACAGGGCCAACACTGAAGCTTTCTTT CASRPDRANTEAFF
. 15 . TRBJ1-5 TRBV5-1 TGCGCCAGCAGCTTGGCGCCGGACGGCAATCAGCCCCAGCATTTT CASSLAPDGNQPQHF
few 15 TRBD1 TRBJ2-5 TRBV29-1 TGCAGCGTTGAAGTTGGGACAGGGGGGCAAGAGACCCAGTACTTC CSVEVGTGGQETQYF
few 18 TRBD2 TRBJ2-3 TRBV5-1 TGCGCCAGCAGCTTGCTACCTAGCGGGTGGAGGCGCACAGATACGCAGTATTTT CASSLLPSGWRRTDTQYF
. 12 . TRBJ1-2 TRBV29-1 TGCATGGATGCACCCTATAACTATGGCTACACCTTC CMDAPYNYGYTF
. 14 TRBD2 TRBJ2-7 TRBV30 TGTGCCTGGAGCCTAGCGGGAGTAAAGTCGTGGCAGTACTTC CAWSLAGVKSWQYF
. 14 . TRBJ1-2 TRBV7-2 TGTGCCAGCAGCCCGGGCCTATCTTCAGATGGCTACACCTTC CASSPGLSSDGYTF
. 15 . TRBJ1-5 TRBV19 TGTGCCAGTAGTATCAATGGGGGTGAGTGGCAGCCCCAGCATTTT CASSINGGEWQPQHF
. 14 . TRBJ2-3 TRBV7-2 TGTGCCAGCAGCCACGGGAGCGGCACAGATACGCAGTATTTT CASSHGSGTDTQYF
. 13 . TRBJ2-7 TRBV29-1 TGCAGCGTTGCCCTTCAGGGTACCTACGAGCAGTACTTC CSVALQGTYEQYF